What follows are 3 T cell receptor beta chains derived from one specimen sequenced in a study of tumor and adjacent non-tumor tissue in lung cancer. The template was RNA from unsorted bulk tissue. The library came from three nested PCR rounds adapted from ARM-PCR protocols. MiXCR, applied by TCRdb to the multiplex PCR reads, yields one record per CDR3 protein. This sample yields 220,000 or so distinct CDR3 sequences, of which around 71% are seen a single time; almost 25% belongs to the top ten. Sequencing was performed on lung tumor tissue. The receptor source for this set is a man between 60 and 75 years old with non-small cell lung cancer.

As concerns this clonotype: This could be a read error, since a much larger clone is one nucleotide away. The DNA for the CDR3 is TGTGCCAGCAGCCGTGACCGCAGCGTGGGGTTCAATGAGCAGTTCTTC. It codes for CASSRDRSVGFNEQFF. The chain has TRBV4-2 and TRBJ2-1; no firm D call. The germline V gene has CDR1 LGHNA and CDR2 YNFKEQ. The CDR3 spans 16 residues. V was pared by 4 bases and J by 6 bases, with 19 bases between.

This clonotype occurred a few times. V and J are TRBV4-2 and TRBJ1-1; possibly TRBD1 for D (6 bases). The germline V gene has CDR1 LGHNA and CDR2 YNFKEQ. The CDR3 runs to 17 residues. The V end lost 0 bases, the J end lost 1 base, and 15 bases lay between the germline ends. DNA of the CDR3: TGTGCCAGCAGCCAAGATAGCAGGGGACCCGAGAACACTGAAGCTTTCTTT. Protein: CASSQDSRGPENTEAFF.

The J gene is TRBJ2-5, the V gene TRBV6-1; perhaps TRBD1 as D (6 bases). V lost 6 bases, J lost 7 bases, and 15 bases lay in between. The CDR3 is 13 residues long. Per the germline V gene, CDR1 is MNHNS and CDR2 is SASEGT. The CDR3 loop reads CASSLTGKGTQYF. The DNA for the CDR3 is TGTGCCAGCAGCCTCACAGGGAAGGGGACCCAGTACTTC.